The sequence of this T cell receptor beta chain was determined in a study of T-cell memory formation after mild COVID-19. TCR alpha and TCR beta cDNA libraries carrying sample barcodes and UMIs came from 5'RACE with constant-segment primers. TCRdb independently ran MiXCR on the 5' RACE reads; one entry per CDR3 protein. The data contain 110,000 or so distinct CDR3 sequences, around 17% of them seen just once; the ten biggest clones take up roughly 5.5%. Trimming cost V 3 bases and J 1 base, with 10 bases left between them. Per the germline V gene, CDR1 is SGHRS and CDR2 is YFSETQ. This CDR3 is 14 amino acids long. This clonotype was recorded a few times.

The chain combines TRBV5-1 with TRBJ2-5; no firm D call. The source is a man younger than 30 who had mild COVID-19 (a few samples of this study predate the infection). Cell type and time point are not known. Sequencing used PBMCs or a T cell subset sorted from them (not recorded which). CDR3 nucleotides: TGCGCCAGCAGCTCCGGCACAGTCCAAGAGACCCAGTACTTC. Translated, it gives CASSSGTVQETQYF.